This TCR beta chain was captured by sequencing in a study of cytomegalovirus exposure and HLA in healthy donors. The CDR3 runs 16 residues. J was trimmed by 5 bases and V by 5 bases; bases with no gene match: 11. In germline, CDR1 is SGHVS, CDR2 FQNEAQ. Use of 60 Vbeta and 13 Jbeta primers characterized the PCR. Sequencing was performed with immunoSEQ multiplex PCR; in TCRdb, only in-frame clones are kept and a portion is missing. The sample has over 95,000 clones; approximately 77% are singletons. The sequence was obtained from a female donor in good health and CMV-seronegative. The V and J genes are TRBV7-8 and TRBJ2-2; 7 bases align to TRBD2. Sequencing was done on a sample of PBMCs. The CDR3 loop reads CASSPGRGGQTGELFF. CDR3 DNA: TGTGCCAGCAGCCCCGGCCGCGGGGGTCAAACCGGGGAGCTGTTTTTT.